These T cell receptor beta chains were read from a single sample in a study of early T cells in non-severe SARS-CoV-2 infection. TCRdb independently ran MiXCR on the 5' RACE reads; one entry per CDR3 protein. Here the sample spans more than 70,000 distinct CDR3 sequences, over 9% being singletons. Sequenced sample: whole blood. The receptor set was obtained from an adult who was a healthcare worker with PCR-confirmed SARS-CoV-2 infection or an uninfected control (not recorded which). The CDR3 runs from the conserved cysteine through the conserved F or W. The D gene is left open where the match is weak. Some rows have no size entry. The others give once, few or many, or a class for an expanded clone.

d_call j_call v_call clone_size cdr3_length cdr3_nt cdr3_aa
. TRBJ2-1 TRBV7-6 few 14 TGTGCCAGCAGCCAGAGCCCACAGGGCGATGAGCAGTTCTTC CASSQSPQGDEQFF
. TRBJ2-1 TRBV20-1 many 13 TGCAGTGCCCCACTTCAGCGCCACAATGAGCAGTTCTTC CSAPLQRHNEQFF
. TRBJ2-5 TRBV5-6 . 14 TGTGCCAGCAGCTGGGGGCCTCGGCAAGAGACCCAGTACTTC CASSWGPRQETQYF
. TRBJ1-6 TRBV7-9 many 16 TGTGCCAGCAGCTTCCCACCGACGGATTATAATTCACCCCTCCACTTT CASSFPPTDYNSPLHF
. TRBJ2-5 TRBV11-2 . 13 TGTGCCAGCAGTCGCCCAGCCCAAGAGACCCAGTACTTC CASSRPAQETQYF
TRBD1 TRBJ2-3 TRBV7-3 few 15 TGTGCCAGCAGCTTGGGACAGGGTAGCACAGATACGCAGTATTTT CASSLGQGSTDTQYF
. TRBJ1-5 TRBV12-3/TRBV12-4 few 12 TGTGCCAGCAGAGAGGGCAATCAGCCCCAGCATTTT CASREGNQPQHF
. TRBJ2-7 TRBV5-4 few 13 TGTGCCAGCAGCTTGATGGGGGGCTACGAGCAGTACTTC CASSLMGGYEQYF
. TRBJ2-1 TRBV7-8 . 16 TGTGCCAGCAGTGATTTCAGGGGGGTTACCTACAATGAGCAGTTCTTC CASSDFRGVTYNEQFF
. TRBJ1-1 TRBV28 few 14 TGTGCCAGCAGTCCCCACGGGTTTTTTGGGGAAGCTTTCTTT CASSPHGFFGEAFF
TRBD2 TRBJ2-1 TRBV5-1 . 14 TGCGCCAGCGGACTAGCGGAGCCCCTAGGTGAGCAGTTCTTC CASGLAEPLGEQFF
. TRBJ2-2 TRBV24-1 few 17 TGTGCCACCAGTCCCTCCCCGGGACGAACGAACACCGGGGAGCTGTTTTTT CATSPSPGRTNTGELFF
. TRBJ1-5 TRBV20-1 few 16 TGCAGTGTTGTAGGCCATCACCCTCTTAGCAATCAGCCCCAGCATTTT CSVVGHHPLSNQPQHF